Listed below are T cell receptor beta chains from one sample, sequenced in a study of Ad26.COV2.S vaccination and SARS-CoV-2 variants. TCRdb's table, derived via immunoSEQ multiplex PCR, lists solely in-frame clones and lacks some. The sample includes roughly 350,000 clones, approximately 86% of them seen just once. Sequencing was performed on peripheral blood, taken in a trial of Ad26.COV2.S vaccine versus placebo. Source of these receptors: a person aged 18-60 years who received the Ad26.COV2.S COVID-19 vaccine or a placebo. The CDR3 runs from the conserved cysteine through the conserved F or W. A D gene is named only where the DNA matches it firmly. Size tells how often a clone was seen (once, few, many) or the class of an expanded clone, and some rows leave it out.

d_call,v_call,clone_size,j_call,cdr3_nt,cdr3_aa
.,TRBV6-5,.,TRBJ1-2,TGTGCCAGCAGTTACTTCGGGGAGAACTATGGCTACACCTTC,CASSYFGENYGYTF
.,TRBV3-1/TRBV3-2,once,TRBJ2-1,TGTGCCAGCAGCCATGGCTTGAAGAGCTCCTACAATGAGCAGTTCTTC,CASSHGLKSSYNEQFF
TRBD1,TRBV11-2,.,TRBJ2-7,TGTGCCAGCAGCTTAGTAGCAGGGGGCAGGTACGAGCAGTACTTC,CASSLVAGGRYEQYF
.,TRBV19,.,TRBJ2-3,TGTGCCAGTAAACAGGGTCTCCATGGAGATACGCAGTATTTT,CASKQGLHGDTQYF
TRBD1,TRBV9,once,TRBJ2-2,TGTGCCAGCAGCACCCTGTGGACAGGGGTGGACACCGGGGAGCTGTTTTTT,CASSTLWTGVDTGELFF
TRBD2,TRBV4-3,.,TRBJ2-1,TGCGCCAGCAGCCAAGTCTGGACTAGAACCACCGAGCAGTTCTTC,CASSQVWTRTTEQFF
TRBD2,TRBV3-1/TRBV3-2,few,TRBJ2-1,TGTGCCAGCAGCCAATCAACTAGCGGGTACAATGAGCAGTTCTTC,CASSQSTSGYNEQFF
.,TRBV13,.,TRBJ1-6,TGTGCCACTTTACAACAGGCGCACCCGAATTCACCCCTCCACTTT,CATLQQAHPNSPLHF
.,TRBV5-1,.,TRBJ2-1,TGCGCCAGTAGAGCAGGGGGAGGCTACAATGAGCAGTTCTTC,CASRAGGGYNEQFF
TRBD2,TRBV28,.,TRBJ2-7,TGTGCCAGCAGTTTTCTCAGCGGGAGGGCCGGCGAGCAGTACTTC,CASSFLSGRAGEQYF
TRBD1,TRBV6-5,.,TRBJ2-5,TGTGCCAGCAGTTACTCCGGGACAGATAAAGAGACCCAGTACTTC,CASSYSGTDKETQYF
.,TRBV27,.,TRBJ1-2,TGTGCCAGCAGTTTGAAAAGGGGATCCTATGGCTACACCTTC,CASSLKRGSYGYTF
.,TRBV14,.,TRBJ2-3,TGTGCCAGCAGCTATACACAGGGATCAGATACGCAGTATTTT,CASSYTQGSDTQYF
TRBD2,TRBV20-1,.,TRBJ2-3,TGCAGGCTAGCGGGGGAAGATACGCAGTATTTT,CRLAGEDTQYF
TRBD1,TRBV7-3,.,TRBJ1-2,TGTGCCAGCAGCATAGAGGACAGGGTCGGCTACACCTTC,CASSIEDRVGYTF
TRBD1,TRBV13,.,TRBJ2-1,TGTGCCAGCAGCCCTATAGGGACAGGGGGAGGTGAGCAGTTCTTC,CASSPIGTGGGEQFF
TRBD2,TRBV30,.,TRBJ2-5,TGTGCCTGGATTTCCCCGGGGGGGTTGGAGACCCAGTACTTC,CAWISPGGLETQYF
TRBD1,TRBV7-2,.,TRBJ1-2,TGTGCCAGCAGCTCAGGGGGGGGTGGCTACACCTTC,CASSSGGGGYTF
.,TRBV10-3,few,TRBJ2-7,TGTGCCATCAGCGTTACCCGCGGCTACGAGCAGTACTTC,CAISVTRGYEQYF
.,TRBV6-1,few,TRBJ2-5,TGTGCCAGCAGTGAATGGAAGACCCAGTACTTC,CASSEWKTQYF
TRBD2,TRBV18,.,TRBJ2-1,TGTGCCAGCTCACCCGGACTAGCGATTACGGATGAGCAGTTCTTC,CASSPGLAITDEQFF
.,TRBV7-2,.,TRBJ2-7,TGTGCCACACAACCCGGTCCTACTATGCGATACGAGCAGTACTTC,CATQPGPTMRYEQYF
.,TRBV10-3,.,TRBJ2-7,TGTGCCATCAGTGATCCGGGGGCCAAATGGGTCTACGAGCAGTACTTC,CAISDPGAKWVYEQYF
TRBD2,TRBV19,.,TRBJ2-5,TGTGCCAGTAGTAGTACTAGCGGTCAAGAGACCCAGTACTTC,CASSSTSGQETQYF
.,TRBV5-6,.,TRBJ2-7,TGTGCCAGCAGCTTGACAGGGTCCAACGAGCAGTACTTC,CASSLTGSNEQYF
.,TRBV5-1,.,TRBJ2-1,TGCGCCAGCAGCTCGCCTCTGGCGGGCTTACTTGGGAATGAGCAGTTCTTC,CASSSPLAGLLGNEQFF
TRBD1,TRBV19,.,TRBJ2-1,TGTGCCAGTAGTATTGCGACAGGGCCAAATGAGCAGTTCTTC,CASSIATGPNEQFF
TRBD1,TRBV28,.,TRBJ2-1,TGTGCCAGCAGTTTAGCCGCGACAGGGAAGGCCAATGAGCAGTTCTTC,CASSLAATGKANEQFF
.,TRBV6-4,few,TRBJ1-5,TGTGCCAGCAGTGGTGACAGCAATCAGCCCCAGCATTTT,CASSGDSNQPQHF
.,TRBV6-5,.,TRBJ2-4,TGTGCCAGCAGCAAGCAGGGTTCAAACATTCAGTACTTC,CASSKQGSNIQYF
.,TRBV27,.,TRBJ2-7,TGTGCCAGCAGTTTACAGTGGTTAGGGGTCCAGGAGCAGTACTTC,CASSLQWLGVQEQYF
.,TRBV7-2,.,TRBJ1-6,TGTGCCAGCAGCTTAAGCAGGGACAATTCACCCCTCCACTTT,CASSLSRDNSPLHF
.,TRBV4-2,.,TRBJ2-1,TGTGCCAGCAGCCAAGATATCGGGTCGGGCTCCTACAATGAGCAGTTCTTC,CASSQDIGSGSYNEQFF
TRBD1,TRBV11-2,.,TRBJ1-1,TGTGCCAGCAGCTTAGTATTATTCGACAGGGGCACTGAAGCTTTCTTT,CASSLVLFDRGTEAFF
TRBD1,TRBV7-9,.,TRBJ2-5,TGTGCCAGCAAAAAATCGGGCGGGACAGGGGCCCAAGAGACCCAGTACTTC,CASKKSGGTGAQETQYF
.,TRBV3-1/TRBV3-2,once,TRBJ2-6,TGTGCCAGCAGCCAAGGAAGGAGAGCTTCTGGGGCCAACGTCCTGACTTTC,CASSQGRRASGANVLTF
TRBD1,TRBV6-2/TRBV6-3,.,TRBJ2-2,TGTGCCAGCAGTCACACTTCAGGGGGCGCGAACACCGGGGAGCTGTTTTTT,CASSHTSGGANTGELFF
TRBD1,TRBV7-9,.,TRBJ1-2,TGTGCCAGCAGCCCCCCAGGGACAGGGATCCATGGCTACACCTTC,CASSPPGTGIHGYTF
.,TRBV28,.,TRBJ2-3,TGTGCCAGCAGTCTCCTCACAGGGATAGATACGCAGTATTTT,CASSLLTGIDTQYF
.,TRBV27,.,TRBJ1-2,TGTGCCAGCAGTCCAGCGGGATCAAACTATGGCTACACCTTC,CASSPAGSNYGYTF
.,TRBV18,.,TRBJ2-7,TGTGCCAGCTCACCCTTCGGCTTACCCTCCTACGAGCAGTACTTC,CASSPFGLPSYEQYF
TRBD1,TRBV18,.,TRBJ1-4,TGTGCCAGCTCACCAGACAGGGGGCGCGAAAAACTGTTTTTT,CASSPDRGREKLFF
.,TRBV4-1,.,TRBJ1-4,TGCGCCAGCAGCCGGGGGGGCAGTGAAAAACTGTTTTTT,CASSRGGSEKLFF
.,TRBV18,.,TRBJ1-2,TGTGCCAGCTCACCCTCCAAAGAATATGGCTACACCTTC,CASSPSKEYGYTF
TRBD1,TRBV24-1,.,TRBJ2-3,TGTGCCACCAGTGATCCTGACAGGGCAAGGGGCACAGATACGCAGTATTTT,CATSDPDRARGTDTQYF
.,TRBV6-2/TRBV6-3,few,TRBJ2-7,TGTGCCAGCAGTTACGGAGAGCGGGCGTACTCCTACGAGCAGTACTTC,CASSYGERAYSYEQYF
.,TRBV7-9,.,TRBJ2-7,TGTGCCAGCAGCTTATCAGACAGCTCCTACGAGCAGTACTTC,CASSLSDSSYEQYF
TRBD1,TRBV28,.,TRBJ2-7,TGTGCCAGCAGTTCCACCGGGACAGGGCTCGAGCAGTACTTC,CASSSTGTGLEQYF
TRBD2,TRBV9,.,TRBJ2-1,TGTGCCAGCAGCGTAGTCCCCTCGACTAGCGGGGCCACCAATGAGCAGTTCTTC,CASSVVPSTSGATNEQFF
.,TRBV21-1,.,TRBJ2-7,TGTGCCAGCAGCAGACAGGGGGCCACCTACGAGCAGTACTTC,CASSRQGATYEQYF